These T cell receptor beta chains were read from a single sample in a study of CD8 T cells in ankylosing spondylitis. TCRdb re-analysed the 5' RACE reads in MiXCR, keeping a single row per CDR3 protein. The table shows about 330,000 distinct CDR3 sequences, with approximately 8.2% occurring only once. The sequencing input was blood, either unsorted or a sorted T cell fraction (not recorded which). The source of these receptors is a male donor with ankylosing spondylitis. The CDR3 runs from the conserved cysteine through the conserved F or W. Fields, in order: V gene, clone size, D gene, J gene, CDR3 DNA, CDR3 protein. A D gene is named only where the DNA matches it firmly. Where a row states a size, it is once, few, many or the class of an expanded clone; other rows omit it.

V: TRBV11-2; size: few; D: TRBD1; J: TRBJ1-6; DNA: TGTGCCAGCAGCTTACAGGGGGCTGCTCCCACTTTCAGTTCACCCCTCCACTTT; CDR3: CASSLQGAAPTFSSPLHF
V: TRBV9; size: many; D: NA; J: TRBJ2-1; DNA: TGTGCCAGCAGCCCCCGGGATAGCCGGAGCAGCCGTTACAATGAGCAGTTCTTC; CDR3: CASSPRDSRSSRYNEQFF
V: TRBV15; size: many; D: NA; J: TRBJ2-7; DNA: TGTGCCACCAGCAGAGATCAGATGTCCGGTGTGTCCTACGAGCAGTACTTC; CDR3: CATSRDQMSGVSYEQYF
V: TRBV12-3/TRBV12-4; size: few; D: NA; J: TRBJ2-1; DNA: TGTGCCAGCAGACCACCCGGGACTTCCTCAATCGGTGAGCAGTTCTTC; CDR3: CASRPPGTSSIGEQFF
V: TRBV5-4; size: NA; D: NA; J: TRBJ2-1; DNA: TGTGCCAGCAGCTCTAGCTCGGGGGATGAGCAGTTCTTC; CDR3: CASSSSSGDEQFF
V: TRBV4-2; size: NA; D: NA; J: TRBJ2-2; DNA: TGTGCCAGCAGCCAAGAGAGTTGGAGGGGCAGCGCCGGGGAGCTGTTTTTT; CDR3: CASSQESWRGSAGELFF
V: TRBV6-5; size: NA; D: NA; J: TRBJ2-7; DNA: TGTGCCAGCAGTTACCGCCATTTATCTTACGAGCAGTACTTC; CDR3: CASSYRHLSYEQYF
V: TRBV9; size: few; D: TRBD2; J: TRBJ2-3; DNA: TGTGCCAGCAGCGCTAGAAGCGGGAGGGTCGCAGATACGCAGTATTTT; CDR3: CASSARSGRVADTQYF
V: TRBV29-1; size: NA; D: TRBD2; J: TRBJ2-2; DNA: TGCAGCGTTGGGGCGGGAGTTTCTGGGGAGCTGTTTTTT; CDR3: CSVGAGVSGELFF
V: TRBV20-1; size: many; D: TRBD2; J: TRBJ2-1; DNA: TGCAGTGCTAGATTGGCAGCGGGAGGCTACAATGAGCAGTTCTTC; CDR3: CSARLAAGGYNEQFF
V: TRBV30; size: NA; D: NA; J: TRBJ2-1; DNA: TGTGCCTGGAGTGTAGGGCGCAATCAGTTCTTC; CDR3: CAWSVGRNQFF
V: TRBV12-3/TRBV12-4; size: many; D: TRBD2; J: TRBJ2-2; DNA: TGTGCCAGCAGTTTAGGACTAGCTAGGTACACCGGGGAGCTGTTTTTT; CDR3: CASSLGLARYTGELFF
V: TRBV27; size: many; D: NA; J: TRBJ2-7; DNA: TGTGCCAGCAGTTTAGATGGCGTTCCCCCCTACGAGCAGTACTTC; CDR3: CASSLDGVPPYEQYF
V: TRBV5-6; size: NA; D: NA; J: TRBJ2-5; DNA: TGTGCCAGCAGAGGACTATCCCAAGAGACCCAGTACTTC; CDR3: CASRGLSQETQYF
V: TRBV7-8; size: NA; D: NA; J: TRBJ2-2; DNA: TGTGCCAGCAGCCAAACACCCACCGGGGAGCTGTTTTTT; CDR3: CASSQTPTGELFF
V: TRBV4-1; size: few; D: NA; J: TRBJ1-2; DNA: TGCGCCAGCCGAGGGCCTCCTGGGAGCTACACCTTC; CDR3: CASRGPPGSYTF
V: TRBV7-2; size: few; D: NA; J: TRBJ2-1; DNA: TGTGCCAGCAGCTTAGCGGGGGACCTCGTGGTCGATGAGCAGTTCTTC; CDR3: CASSLAGDLVVDEQFF
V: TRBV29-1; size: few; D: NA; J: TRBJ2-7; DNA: TGCAGCGTTTCAGCGGGTAACTACGAGCAGTACTTC; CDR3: CSVSAGNYEQYF
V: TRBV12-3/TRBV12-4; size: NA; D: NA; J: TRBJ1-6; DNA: TGTGCCAGCAGACCGGGACACAAACCCCTCCACTTT; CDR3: CASRPGHKPLHF
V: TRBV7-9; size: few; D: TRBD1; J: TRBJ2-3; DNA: TGTGCCAGCAGCGGACGGGACAGTGCTTCCGATACGCAGTATTTT; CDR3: CASSGRDSASDTQYF
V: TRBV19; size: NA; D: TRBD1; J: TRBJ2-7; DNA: TGTGCCACCACTGCCGGGACAGGGGGCTACGAGCAGTACTTC; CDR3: CATTAGTGGYEQYF
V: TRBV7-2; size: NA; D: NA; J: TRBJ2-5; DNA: TGTGCCAGCAGCTTAGAGCCAGCGGCCCAAGGAGAGACCCAGTACTTC; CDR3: CASSLEPAAQGETQYF
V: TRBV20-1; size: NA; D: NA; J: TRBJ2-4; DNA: TGCAGTGCTAGAGATGGACTGTTACTAGCCAAAAACATTCAGTACTTC; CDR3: CSARDGLLLAKNIQYF
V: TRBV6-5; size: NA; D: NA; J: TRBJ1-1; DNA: TGTGCCAGCAGTTACTCGGACCAATATAGTGAAGCTTTCTTT; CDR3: CASSYSDQYSEAFF
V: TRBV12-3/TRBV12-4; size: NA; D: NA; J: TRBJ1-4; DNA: TGTGCCAGCAGTTTAGGGGGTTTCAAACTGTTTTTT; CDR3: CASSLGGFKLFF
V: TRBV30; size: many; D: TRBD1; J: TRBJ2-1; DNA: TGTGCCTGGAGGCGCGAAAGGACAGGGGAGTTCTTC; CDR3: CAWRRERTGEFF
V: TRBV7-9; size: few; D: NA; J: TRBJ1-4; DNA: TGTGCCAGCAGCTTAAGGACACCAAATGAAAAACTGTTTTTT; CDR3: CASSLRTPNEKLFF
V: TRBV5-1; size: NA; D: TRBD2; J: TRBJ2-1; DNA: TGCGCCAGCAGCTTGGAGGCGAGCGGGAACGGGAATGAGCAGTTCTTC; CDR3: CASSLEASGNGNEQFF
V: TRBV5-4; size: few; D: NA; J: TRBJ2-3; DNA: TGTGCCAGCAGCTTGGCCACTTGGGTCGATACGCAGTATTTT; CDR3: CASSLATWVDTQYF
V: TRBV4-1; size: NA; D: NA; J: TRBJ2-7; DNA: TGCGCCAGCAGCCAAGATATCTACAGCTCAAATTCATACGAGCAGTACTTC; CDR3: CASSQDIYSSNSYEQYF
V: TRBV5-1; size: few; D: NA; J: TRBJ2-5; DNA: TGCGCCAGCAGCTTTCTTAGCGGACAAGAGACCCAGTACTTC; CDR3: CASSFLSGQETQYF
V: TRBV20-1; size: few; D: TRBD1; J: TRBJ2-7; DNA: TGCAGTGCTGCGTCGACAGGGCGCGCCTACGAGCAGTACTTC; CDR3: CSAASTGRAYEQYF
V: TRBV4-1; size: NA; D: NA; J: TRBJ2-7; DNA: TGCGCCAGCAGCCCTTACCGGACTATCTACGAGCAGTACTTC; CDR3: CASSPYRTIYEQYF
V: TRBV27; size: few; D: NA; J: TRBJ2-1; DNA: TGTGCCAGCAGTTGGTCAGGGGACCGGGATGAGCAGTTCTTC; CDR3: CASSWSGDRDEQFF
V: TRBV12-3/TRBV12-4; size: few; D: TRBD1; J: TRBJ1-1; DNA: TGTGCCAGCAGTCCGACAGGGGGGAGAGCTGAAGCTTTCTTT; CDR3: CASSPTGGRAEAFF
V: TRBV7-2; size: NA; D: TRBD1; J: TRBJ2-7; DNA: TGTGCCAGCAGCTTAGCGCGGGACAGGGTTTTGGAGCAGTACTTC; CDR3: CASSLARDRVLEQYF
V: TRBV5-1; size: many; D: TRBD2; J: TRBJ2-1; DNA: TGCGCCAGCAGCACCGCCCCCGGGAGCGGGAAGGAGAATGAGCAGTTCTTC; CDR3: CASSTAPGSGKENEQFF
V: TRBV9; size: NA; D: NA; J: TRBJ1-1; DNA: TGTGCCAGCAGCGCCCTTCCCTCGACTGAAGCTTTCTTT; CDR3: CASSALPSTEAFF
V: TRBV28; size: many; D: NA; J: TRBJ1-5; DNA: TGTGCCAGCAGTCGGGGGTTTGGCAATCAGCCCCAGCATTTT; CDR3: CASSRGFGNQPQHF
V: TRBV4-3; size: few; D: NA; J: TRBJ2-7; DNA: TGCGCCAGCAGCCAAGAACTAGTTTCCTACGAGCAGTACTTC; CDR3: CASSQELVSYEQYF
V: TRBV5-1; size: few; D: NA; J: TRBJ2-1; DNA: TGCGCCAGCAGGGTGGGGGGCGCGGTAGATGAGCAGTTCTTC; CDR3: CASRVGGAVDEQFF
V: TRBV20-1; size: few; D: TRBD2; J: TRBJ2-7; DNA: TGCAGTGCTAGAGAGGTGGAGACTAGCGGGATTTTTTACGAGCAGTACTTC; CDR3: CSAREVETSGIFYEQYF
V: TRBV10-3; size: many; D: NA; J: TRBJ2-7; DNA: TGTGCCATCAGTGAGTCGAGGCTTGAGCAGTACTTC; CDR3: CAISESRLEQYF
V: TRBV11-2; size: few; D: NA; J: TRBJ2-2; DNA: TGTGCCAGCAGCCCCCGACGAGCAGGCACCGGGGAGCTGTTTTTT; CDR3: CASSPRRAGTGELFF
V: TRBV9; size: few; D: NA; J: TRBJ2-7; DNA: TGTGCCAGCAGCGGGGCAGCTTCCTACGAGCAGTACTTC; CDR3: CASSGAASYEQYF
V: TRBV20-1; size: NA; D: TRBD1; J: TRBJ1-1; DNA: TGCAGTGCTAGGACAGGGGCTAGGACTGAAGCTTTCTTT; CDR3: CSARTGARTEAFF
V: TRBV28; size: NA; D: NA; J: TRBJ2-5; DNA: TGTGCCAGCAGTTTGTTTCTCAGCCTGAGGACCCAGTACTTC; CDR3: CASSLFLSLRTQYF
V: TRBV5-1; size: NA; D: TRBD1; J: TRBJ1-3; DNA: TGCGCCAGCAGCTTGGGATCAGGGGGTCCTGGAAACACCATATATTTT; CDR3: CASSLGSGGPGNTIYF
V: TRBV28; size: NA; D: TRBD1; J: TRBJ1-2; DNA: TGTGCCAGCAGTTTCCTGGGGACAGGGAACTTCTATGGCTACACCTTC; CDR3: CASSFLGTGNFYGYTF